The sequence of this TCR beta chain was determined in a study of blood T cell repertoires in COVID-19. About the study: Samples taken during acute and convalescent COVID-19 were collected in the United States, Italy and Spain. From T cells, B-cell-depleted T cells, or PBMCs came the material, which was cDNA or gDNA.

The CDR3 covers 21 residues. The authors' processing: From reference gene primer amplification, estimates of nucleated cell counts were derived. Sequencing used immunoSEQ multiplex PCR; TCRdb keeps in-frame clones, though not all of them. V, J and clone size are taken as reported in that table, and D and trimming were inferred from the DNA itself. This sample has roughly 120,000 clones; over 65% occur once, and the top ten carry 2% to 2.5%. This clone was observed a few times. This chain links TRBV21-1 with TRBJ1-3. TRBV21-1 is shown as a pseudogene. The sequencing sample was made of peripheral blood. The TCR comes from a man under 40 with acute or convalescent COVID-19. The CDR3 spells CASSSQLSGMKAGDSGNTIYF. As DNA, the CDR3 is TGTGCCAGCAGCTCTCAATTGTCCGGGATGAAAGCCGGGGACTCTGGAAACACCATATATTTT.